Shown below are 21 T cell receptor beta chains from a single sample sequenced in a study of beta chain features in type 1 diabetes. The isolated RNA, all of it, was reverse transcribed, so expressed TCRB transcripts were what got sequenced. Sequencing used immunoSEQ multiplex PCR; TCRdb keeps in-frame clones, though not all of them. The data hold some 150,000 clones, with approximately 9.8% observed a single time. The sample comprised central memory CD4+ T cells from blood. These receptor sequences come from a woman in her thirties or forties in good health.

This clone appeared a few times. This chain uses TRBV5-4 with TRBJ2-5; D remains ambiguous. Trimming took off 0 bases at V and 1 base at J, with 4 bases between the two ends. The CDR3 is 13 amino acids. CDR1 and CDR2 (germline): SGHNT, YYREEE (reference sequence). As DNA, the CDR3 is TGTGCCAGCAGCTTGGGGGCCCAAGAGACCCAGTACTTC. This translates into CASSLGAQETQYF.

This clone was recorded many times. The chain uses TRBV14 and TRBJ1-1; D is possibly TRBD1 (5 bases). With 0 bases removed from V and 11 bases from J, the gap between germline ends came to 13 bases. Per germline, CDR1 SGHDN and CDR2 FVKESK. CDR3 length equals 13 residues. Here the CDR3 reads CASSQDWGGRAFF. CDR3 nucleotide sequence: TGTGCCAGCAGCCAAGATTGGGGGGGTCGGGCTTTCTTT.

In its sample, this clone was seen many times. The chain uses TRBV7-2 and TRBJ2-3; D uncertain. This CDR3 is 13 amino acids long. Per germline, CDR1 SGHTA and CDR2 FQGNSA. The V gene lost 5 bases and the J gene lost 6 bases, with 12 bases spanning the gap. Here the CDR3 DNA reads TGTGCCAGCAGCCCTCGTCCCTCGGATACGCAGTATTTT. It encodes CASSPRPSDTQYF.

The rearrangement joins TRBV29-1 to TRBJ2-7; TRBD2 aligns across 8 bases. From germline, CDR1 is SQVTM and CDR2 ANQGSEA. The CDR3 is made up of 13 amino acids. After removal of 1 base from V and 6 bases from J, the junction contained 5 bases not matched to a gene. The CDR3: CSVEGQAGGEQYF. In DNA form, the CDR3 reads TGCAGCGTTGAAGGACAGGCGGGAGGCGAGCAGTACTTC.

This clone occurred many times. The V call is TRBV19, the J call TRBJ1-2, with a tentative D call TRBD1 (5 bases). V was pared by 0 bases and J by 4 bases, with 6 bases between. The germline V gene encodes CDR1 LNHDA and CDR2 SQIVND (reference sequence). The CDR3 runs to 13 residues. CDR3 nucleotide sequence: TGTGCCAGTAGTATAGATGACAGCTATGGCTACACCTTC. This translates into CASSIDDSYGYTF.

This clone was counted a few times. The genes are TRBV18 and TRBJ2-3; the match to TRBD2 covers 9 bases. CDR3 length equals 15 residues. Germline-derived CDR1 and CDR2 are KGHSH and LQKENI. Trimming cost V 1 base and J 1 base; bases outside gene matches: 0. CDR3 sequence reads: CASSPRLAGTDTQYF. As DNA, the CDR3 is TGTGCCAGCTCACCACGACTAGCGGGCACAGATACGCAGTATTTT.

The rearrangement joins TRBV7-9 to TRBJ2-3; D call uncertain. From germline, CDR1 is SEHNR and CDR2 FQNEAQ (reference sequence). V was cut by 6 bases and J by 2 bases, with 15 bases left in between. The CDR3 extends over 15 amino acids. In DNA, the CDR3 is TGTGCCAGCAGACAGATGGCATTGGCCACAGATACGCAGTATTTT. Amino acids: CASRQMALATDTQYF.

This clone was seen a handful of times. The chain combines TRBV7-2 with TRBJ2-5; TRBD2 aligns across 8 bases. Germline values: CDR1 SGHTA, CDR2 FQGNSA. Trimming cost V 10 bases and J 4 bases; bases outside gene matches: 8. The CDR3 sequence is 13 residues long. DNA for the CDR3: TGTGCCACCGACCCGGGGGGGACAGAGACCCAGTACTTC. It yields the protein CATDPGGTETQYF.

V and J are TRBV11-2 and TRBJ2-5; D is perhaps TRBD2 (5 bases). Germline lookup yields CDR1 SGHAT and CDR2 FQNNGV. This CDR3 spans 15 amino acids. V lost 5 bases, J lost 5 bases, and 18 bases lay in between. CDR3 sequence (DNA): TGTGCCAGCAGCCAGAGGGTATCCAAAACCGAGACCCAGTACTTC. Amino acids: CASSQRVSKTETQYF.

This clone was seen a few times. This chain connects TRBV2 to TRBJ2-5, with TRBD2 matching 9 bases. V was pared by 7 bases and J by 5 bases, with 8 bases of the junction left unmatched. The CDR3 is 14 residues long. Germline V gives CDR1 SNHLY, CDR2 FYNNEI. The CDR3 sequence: CASNPGAGGETQYF. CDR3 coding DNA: TGTGCCAGCAACCCGGGGGCGGGGGGGGAGACCCAGTACTTC.

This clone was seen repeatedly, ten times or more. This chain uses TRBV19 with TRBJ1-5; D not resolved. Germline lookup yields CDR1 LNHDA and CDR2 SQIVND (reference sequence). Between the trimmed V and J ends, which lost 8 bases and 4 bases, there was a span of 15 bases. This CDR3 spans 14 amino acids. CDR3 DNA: TGTGCCAGTCGACCCGGGATCCGAAATCAGCCCCAGCATTTT. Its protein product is CASRPGIRNQPQHF.

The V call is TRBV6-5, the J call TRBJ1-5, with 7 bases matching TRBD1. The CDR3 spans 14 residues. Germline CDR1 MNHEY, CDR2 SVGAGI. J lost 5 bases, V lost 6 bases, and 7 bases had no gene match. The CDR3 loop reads CASSPRDRHQPQHF. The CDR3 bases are TGTGCCAGCAGCCCCCGGGACAGACATCAGCCCCAGCATTTT.

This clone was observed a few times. CDR3 bases: TGTGCCAGCAGCTCCGGGGGGGGATGGATAGACGAGCAGTACTTC. This sequence encodes CASSSGGGWIDEQYF. V usage is TRBV25-1 and J usage is TRBJ2-7; 8 nucleotides align to TRBD2. This CDR3 comprises 15 residues. Germline CDR1 and CDR2: MGHDK and SYGVNS. V lost 6 bases and J lost 5; bases outside the gene matches: 12.

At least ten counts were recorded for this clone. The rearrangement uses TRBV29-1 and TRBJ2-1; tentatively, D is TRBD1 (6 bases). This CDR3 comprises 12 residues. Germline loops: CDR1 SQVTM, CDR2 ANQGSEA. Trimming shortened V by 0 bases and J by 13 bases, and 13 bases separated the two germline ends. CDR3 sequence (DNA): TGCAGCGTTGAAGATGGGGACAAGGTACAGTTCTTC. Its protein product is CSVEDGDKVQFF.

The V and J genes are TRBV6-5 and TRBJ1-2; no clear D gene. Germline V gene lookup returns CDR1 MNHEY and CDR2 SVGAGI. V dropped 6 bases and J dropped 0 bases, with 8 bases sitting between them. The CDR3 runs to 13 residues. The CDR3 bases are TGTGCCAGCAGGGAGAGCGCTAACTATGGCTACACCTTC. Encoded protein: CASRESANYGYTF.

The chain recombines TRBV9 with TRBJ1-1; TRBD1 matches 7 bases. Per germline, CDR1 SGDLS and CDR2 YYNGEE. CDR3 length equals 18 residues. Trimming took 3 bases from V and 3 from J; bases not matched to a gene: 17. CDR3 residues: CASSALLMGDSWDTEAFF. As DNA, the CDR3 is TGTGCCAGCAGCGCCCTTCTCATGGGGGACAGTTGGGACACTGAAGCTTTCTTT.

The CDR3 DNA sequence: TGTGCCAGCAGCTTAACTCCGGGTGGTTCACCCCTCCACTTT. Protein: CASSLTPGGSPLHF. The V gene is TRBV11-3, the J gene TRBJ1-6; D is undetermined. The CDR3 sequence is 14 residues long. V was cut by 2 bases and J by 9 bases, with 11 bases left in between. The germline CDR1 and CDR2 sequences are SGHNT and YENEEA.

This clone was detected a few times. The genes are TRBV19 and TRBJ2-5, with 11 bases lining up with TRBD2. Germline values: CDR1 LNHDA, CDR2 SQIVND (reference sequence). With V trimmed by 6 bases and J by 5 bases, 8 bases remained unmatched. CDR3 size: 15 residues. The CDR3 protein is CASRPIAGGRETQYF. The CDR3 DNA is TGTGCCAGTAGGCCGATAGCGGGGGGGCGCGAGACCCAGTACTTC.

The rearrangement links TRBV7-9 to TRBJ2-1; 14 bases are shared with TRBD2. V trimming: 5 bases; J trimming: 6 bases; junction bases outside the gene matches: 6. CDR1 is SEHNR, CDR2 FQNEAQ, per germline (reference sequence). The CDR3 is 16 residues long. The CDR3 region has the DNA TGTGCCAGCAGCCCATTGACTAGCGGGGGGGCCAATGAGCAGTTCTTC. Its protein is CASSPLTSGGANEQFF. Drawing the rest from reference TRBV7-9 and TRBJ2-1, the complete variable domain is DTGVSQNPRHKITKRGQNVTFRCDPISEHNRLYWYRQTLGQGPEFLTYFQNEAQLEKSRLLSDRFSAERPKGSFSTLEIQRTEQGDSAMYLCASSPLTSGGANEQFFGPGTRLTVL.

DNA of the CDR3: TGTGCCAGCAGAACCCAGGACAGTTTAGCAGAGGAGCAGTACTTC. Protein: CASRTQDSLAEEQYF. The rearrangement joins TRBV7-9 to TRBJ2-7; tentatively, D is TRBD1 (6 bases). CDR3 length equals 15 residues. Trimming pared 6 bases from V and 7 bases from J, leaving 22 bases between. Germline V gives CDR1 SEHNR, CDR2 FQNEAQ (reference sequence).

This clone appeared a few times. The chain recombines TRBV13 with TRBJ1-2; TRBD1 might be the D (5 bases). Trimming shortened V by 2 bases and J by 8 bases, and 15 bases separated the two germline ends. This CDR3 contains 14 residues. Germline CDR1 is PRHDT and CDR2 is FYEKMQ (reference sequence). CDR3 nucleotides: TGTGCCAGCAGCTTACCAAGGGGAGCGGGAGGCTACACCTTC. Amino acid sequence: CASSLPRGAGGYTF.